The 21 T cell receptor beta chains presented below share a single source sample, sequenced in a study of identical twins. One entry per CDR3 protein, called by TCRdb with MiXCR from the 5' RACE reads. The table lists about 430,000 distinct CDR3 sequences, less than 20% of them singletons, with 12% in the top ten. The material sequenced was naive T cells sorted from blood. Every receptor here comes from a man aged 50 to 60 in good health.

This chain links TRBV5-6 with TRBJ2-7; 7 nucleotides align to TRBD2. This CDR3 comprises 15 residues. The V segment lost 0 bases and the J segment 4 bases; nucleotides outside the gene matches: 7. Looked up from germline, CDR1 is SGHDT and CDR2 is YYEEEE. In DNA form, the CDR3 reads TGTGCCAGCAGCTTGGCTGCGAGCGGGGCTTACGAGCAGTACTTC. Residues: CASSLAASGAYEQYF.

The chain uses TRBV12-3 or TRBV12-4 and TRBJ1-1; possibly TRBD1 for D (6 bases). The CDR3 covers 13 residues. V lost 5 bases and J lost 6, with 13 bases in between. In nucleotides, the CDR3 is TGTGCCAGCAGTAGGGGGGCCGGCGCTGAAGCTTTCTTT. Protein: CASSRGAGAEAFF.

This clonotype was recorded a few times. The rearrangement links TRBV6-2 or TRBV6-3 to TRBJ2-1; 8 bases map to TRBD2. CDR3 length equals 14 residues. CDR1 MNHEY and CDR2 SVGEGT come from the germline V gene. J lost 0 bases, V lost 8 bases, and 3 bases had no gene match. CDR3 sequence (DNA): TGTGCCAGCCGTACTAGCGGCTCCTACAATGAGCAGTTCTTC. Its protein is CASRTSGSYNEQFF.

This clonotype was seen ten or more times. The chain couples TRBV20-1 to TRBJ2-1; D remains ambiguous. With 2 bases removed from V and 4 bases from J, the gap between germline ends came to 24 bases. This CDR3 has 18 residues. The germline CDR1 and CDR2 sequences are DFQATT and SNEGSKA (reference sequence). The CDR3 is CSARLPFSGPQRYNEQFF. CDR3 DNA sequence: TGCAGTGCTAGACTTCCCTTCTCCGGGCCCCAACGGTACAATGAGCAGTTCTTC.

Ten or more counts support this clonotype. This chain joins TRBV20-1 and TRBJ2-3; D possibly matches TRBD1 or TRBD2 (6 bases each). The CDR3 covers 15 residues. V was clipped by 6 bases and J by 7 bases, with 23 bases between them. Germline V gene data show CDR1 as DFQATT and CDR2 as SNEGSKA (reference sequence). CDR3 sequence: CSAGRGGGSTNTQYF. The CDR3 DNA reads as TGCAGTGCAGGCCGTGGAGGGGGTAGCACGAATACGCAGTATTTT.

The V and J genes are TRBV3-1 and TRBJ2-3, with 11 bases identical to TRBD1. The CDR3 length is 16 residues. V shed 1 base and J 4 bases; nucleotides not matched to a gene: 4. CDR1 is LGHDT and CDR2 is YNNKEL in the germline V gene (reference sequence). CDR3 coding DNA: TGTGCCAGCAGCCAAGGGACAGGGGGCAACGCAGATACGCAGTATTTT. It specifies CASSQGTGGNADTQYF.

This clonotype was recorded at least ten times. The chain links TRBV4-3 to TRBJ2-7; D possibly corresponds to TRBD2 (6 bases). The germline V gene has CDR1 LGHNA and CDR2 YSLEER. Trimming pared 4 bases from V and 1 base from J, leaving 23 bases between. The length of the CDR3 is 18 residues. The CDR3 bases are TGCGCCAGCAGCCCCTCCCCTCTTGCGGGACGACCTTCCTACGAGCAGTACTTC. Translated, it gives CASSPSPLAGRPSYEQYF.

The chain has TRBV11-2 and TRBJ1-2, with TRBD1 matching 7 bases. V gave up 4 bases and J gave up 5 bases; unmatched junction bases: 13. CDR3 length: 16 amino acids. Germline V CDR1 and CDR2: SGHAT, FQNNGV. CDR3 DNA sequence: TGTGCCAGCAGCTCGCGGCGAGGAGGGGGCGGTTATGGCTACACCTTC. Encoded protein: CASSSRRGGGGYGYTF.

This clonotype was observed many times. This chain connects TRBV6-2 or TRBV6-3 to TRBJ2-7, with TRBD1 identical over 9 bases. The V segment lost 2 bases and the J segment 0 bases; nucleotides outside the gene matches: 17. Germline V lookup: CDR1 MNHEY, CDR2 SVGEGT. This CDR3 comprises 20 residues. This CDR3 reads CASSYPASHPNRGPSYEQYF. The DNA of the CDR3 is TGTGCCAGCAGTTACCCGGCGTCACATCCAAACAGGGGGCCCTCCTACGAGCAGTACTTC.

The table lists this clonotype with many counts. The chain recombines TRBV5-1 with TRBJ2-3; D is ambiguous. This CDR3 is built from 13 residues. Germline assignment: CDR1 SGHRS and CDR2 YFSETQ. Between the trimmed V and J ends, which lost 5 bases and 6 bases, there was a span of 13 bases. The CDR3: CASSPVMMDTQYF. The CDR3, as DNA: TGCGCCAGCAGTCCGGTCATGATGGATACGCAGTATTTT.

This clonotype was found many times. The rearrangement links TRBV5-1 to TRBJ2-2, with D perhaps TRBD2 (5 bases). CDR3 length: 13 residues. Germline V gene sequence: CDR1 SGHRS, CDR2 YFSETQ. V lost 7 bases to trimming and J lost 6 bases, with 13 bases between them. As DNA, the CDR3 is TGCGCCAGCTTCGAGGGAGATGCCGGGGAGCTGTTTTTT. This codes for CASFEGDAGELFF.

This chain connects TRBV28 to TRBJ2-3; possibly TRBD1 for D (5 bases). Germline CDR1 and CDR2: MDHEN and SYDVKM. The CDR3 runs to 15 residues. V was shortened by 3 bases and J by 4 bases, with 14 bases between the two germline ends. The CDR3 protein is CASSFRGNYADTQYF. The CDR3 coding sequence is TGTGCCAGCAGTTTTAGGGGCAATTATGCAGATACGCAGTATTTT.

In its sample, this clonotype was seen a few times. V is TRBV27 and J is TRBJ2-4; no firm D call. CDR3 length equals 13 residues. Germline V gene sequence: CDR1 MNHEY, CDR2 SMNVEV (reference sequence). V lost 10 bases and J 4 bases, leaving 14 bases between the germline ends. In DNA, the CDR3 is TGTGCCACGTATCAGGAACAGAAAAACATTCAGTACTTC. Translated, it gives CATYQEQKNIQYF.

A word on this clonotype: This may come from a read error, since a much larger clone is one base off. The chain employs TRBV10-2 and TRBJ2-5; D tentatively reads TRBD1 or TRBD2 (5 bases each). In germline, CDR1 is WSHSY, CDR2 SAAADI. The V end was cut by 11 bases, the J end by 7 bases, with 14 bases between. This CDR3 region has 11 residues. The CDR3 coding sequence is TGCGCCTCGCGCCATGGGGGGACCCAGTACTTC. Residues: CASRHGGTQYF.

This clonotype was picked up a small number of times. The J gene is TRBJ1-4, the V gene TRBV20-1; D is undetermined. Germline CDR1 reads DFQATT; CDR2 reads SNEGSKA (reference sequence). V dropped 2 bases and J dropped 6 bases, with 13 bases sitting between them. The CDR3 is 14 residues long. CDR3 sequence: CSARRPGVDEKLFF. CDR3 coding DNA: TGCAGTGCTAGACGGCCAGGCGTCGATGAAAAACTGTTTTTT.

There are many counts of this clonotype. The chain carries TRBV20-1 and TRBJ2-3, with TRBD1 identical over 9 bases. The CDR3 is 15 residues long. Per germline, CDR1 DFQATT and CDR2 SNEGSKA (reference sequence). Trimming cost V 1 base and J 3 bases; bases outside gene matches: 5. CDR3 DNA sequence: TGCAGTGCTAGAGCTCCGGGACAGGGAACAGATACGCAGTATTTT. This translates into CSARAPGQGTDTQYF.

This clonotype occurred a few times. The chain is built from TRBV9 and TRBJ2-7; D is perhaps TRBD1 (6 bases). Germline CDR1 SGDLS, CDR2 YYNGEE. This CDR3 is 13 amino acids long. The germline V and J ends were trimmed by 0 bases and 6 bases, with 10 bases remaining between them. CDR3 sequence (DNA): TGTGCCAGCAGCGTAGTGGGCAGGGGCGAGCAGTACTTC. Protein product: CASSVVGRGEQYF.

About this clonotype itself: This clone may be a read error of a much larger clone one base away. This chain links TRBV20-1 with TRBJ2-5; 7 bases line up with TRBD2. CDR3 length equals 14 residues. Germline V gene lookup returns CDR1 DFQATT and CDR2 SNEGSKA (reference sequence). The CDR3 DNA is TGCAGTGCCATAGATGGACTAGATAAAGAGGCCCAGTACTTC. Translated: CSAIDGLDKEAQYF.

The genes are TRBV27 and TRBJ1-2; the match to TRBD1 covers 10 bases. CDR1 is MNHEY and CDR2 is SMNVEV in the germline V gene (reference sequence). The CDR3 covers 14 residues. The ends lost 5 bases at V and 4 bases at J; junction bases unmatched: 4. The CDR3 DNA reads TGTGCCAGCAGTACCGGACAGGGGGTCTATGGCTACACCTTC. This sequence encodes CASSTGQGVYGYTF.

This sequence joins TRBV28 and TRBJ1-5; TRBD1 matches at 9 bases. CDR1 MDHEN and CDR2 SYDVKM come from the germline V gene. There are 12 residues in the CDR3. The CDR3 is CAGQGAVQPQHF. The CDR3 nucleotides are TGTGCGGGACAGGGAGCGGTTCAGCCCCAGCATTTT.

This clonotype has more than one count but fewer than ten. The V and J genes are TRBV18 and TRBJ2-1, with 7 bases lining up with TRBD1. The CDR3 runs 16 residues. From germline, CDR1 is KGHSH and CDR2 LQKENI. Losses at the gene ends were 4 bases for V and 0 bases for J; bases not matched to a gene: 6. This CDR3 reads CASSRQGLSSYNEQFF. The DNA of the CDR3 is TGTGCCAGCTCACGACAGGGCTTGAGCTCCTACAATGAGCAGTTCTTC.